A single T cell receptor (beta chain) is shown here with its context. The data were taken from a study of glioma-infiltrating T cells after dendritic cell vaccination. Assay used: immunoSEQ multiplex PCR; TCRdb lists only in-frame clones, some missing. The sample carries roughly 85,000 clones, roughly 85% recorded once. The V segment lost 0 bases and the J segment 5 bases; nucleotides outside the gene matches: 4. Germline CDR1 SGHRS, CDR2 YFSETQ. The CDR3 consists of 15 residues. This sample's time point: after dendritic cell vaccination, including at tumor progression/relapse. This specimen was blood, taken after dendritic cell vaccination. The sequence derives from a human donor with glioblastoma. This chain links TRBV5-1 with TRBJ2-5; 10 bases fit TRBD1. The CDR3 region is CASSLDGTGEETQYF. The CDR3 DNA reads TGCGCCAGCAGCTTGGATGGGACAGGGGAGGAGACCCAGTACTTC.